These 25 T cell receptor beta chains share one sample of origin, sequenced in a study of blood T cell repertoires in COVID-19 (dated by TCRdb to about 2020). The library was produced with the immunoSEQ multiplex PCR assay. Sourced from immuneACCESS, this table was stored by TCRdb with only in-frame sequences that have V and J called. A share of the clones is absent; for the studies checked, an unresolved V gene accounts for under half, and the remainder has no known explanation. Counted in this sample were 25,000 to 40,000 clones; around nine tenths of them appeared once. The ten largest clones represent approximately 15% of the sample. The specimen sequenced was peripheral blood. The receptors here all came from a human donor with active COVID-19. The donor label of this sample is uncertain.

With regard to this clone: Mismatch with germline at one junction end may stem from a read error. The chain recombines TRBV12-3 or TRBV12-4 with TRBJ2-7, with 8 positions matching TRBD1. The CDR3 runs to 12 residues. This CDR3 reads CASSTRQGTRLF. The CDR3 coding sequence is TGTGCCAGCAGTACCCGACAGGGGACTCGCCTCTTC.

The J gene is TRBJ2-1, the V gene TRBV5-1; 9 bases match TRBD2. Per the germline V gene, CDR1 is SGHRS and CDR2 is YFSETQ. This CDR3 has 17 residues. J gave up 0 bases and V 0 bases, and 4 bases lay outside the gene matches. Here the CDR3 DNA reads TGCGCCAGCAGCTTGGATGGACTAGCGTCCTCCTACAATGAGCAGTTCTTC. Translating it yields CASSLDGLASSYNEQFF.

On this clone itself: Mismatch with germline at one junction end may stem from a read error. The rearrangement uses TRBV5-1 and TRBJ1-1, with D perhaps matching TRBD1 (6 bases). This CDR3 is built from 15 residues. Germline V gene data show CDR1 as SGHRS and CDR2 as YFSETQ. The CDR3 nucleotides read TGCGCCAGCAGTTTGGAACAGGGCGTCGACACTGAAGCTTTCTTT. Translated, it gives CASSLEQGVDTEAFF. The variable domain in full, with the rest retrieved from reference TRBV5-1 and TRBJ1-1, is KAGVTQTPRYLIKTRGQQVTLSCSPISGHRSVSWYQQTPGQGLQFLFEYFSETQRNKGNFPGRFSGRQFSNSRSEMNVSTLELGDSALYLCASSLEQGVDTEAFFGQGTRLTVV.

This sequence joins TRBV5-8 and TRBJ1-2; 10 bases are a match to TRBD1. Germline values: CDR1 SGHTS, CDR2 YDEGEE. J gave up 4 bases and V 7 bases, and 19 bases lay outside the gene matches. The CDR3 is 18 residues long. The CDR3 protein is CASVPDRGRRAGIYGYTF. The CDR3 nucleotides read TGTGCCAGCGTCCCCGACAGGGGGCGACGGGCCGGAATCTATGGCTACACCTTC.

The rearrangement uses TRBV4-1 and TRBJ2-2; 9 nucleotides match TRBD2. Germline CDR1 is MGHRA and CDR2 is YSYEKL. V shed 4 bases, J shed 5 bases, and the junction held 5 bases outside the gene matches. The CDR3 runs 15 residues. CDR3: CASSLGTSNTGELFF. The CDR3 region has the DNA TGCGCCAGCAGCCTTGGGACTAGCAATACCGGGGAGCTGTTTTTT.

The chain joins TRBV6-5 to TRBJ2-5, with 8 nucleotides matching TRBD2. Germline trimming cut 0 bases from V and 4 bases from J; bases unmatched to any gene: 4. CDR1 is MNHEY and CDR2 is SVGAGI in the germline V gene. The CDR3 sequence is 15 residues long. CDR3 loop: CASSYSGLDTETQYF. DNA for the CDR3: TGTGCCAGCAGTTACTCGGGACTAGACACAGAGACCCAGTACTTC.

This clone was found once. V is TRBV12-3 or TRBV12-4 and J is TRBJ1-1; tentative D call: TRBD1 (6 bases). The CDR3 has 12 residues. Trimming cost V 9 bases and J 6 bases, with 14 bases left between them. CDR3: CASHLQGSEAFF. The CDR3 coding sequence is TGTGCCAGTCACCTACAGGGATCTGAAGCTTTCTTT.

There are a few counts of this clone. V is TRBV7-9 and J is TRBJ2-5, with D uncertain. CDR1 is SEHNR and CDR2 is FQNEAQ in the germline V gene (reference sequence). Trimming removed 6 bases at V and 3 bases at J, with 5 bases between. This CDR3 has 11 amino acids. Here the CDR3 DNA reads TGTGCCAGCAGTTACAAAGAGACCCAGTACTTC. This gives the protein CASSYKETQYF.

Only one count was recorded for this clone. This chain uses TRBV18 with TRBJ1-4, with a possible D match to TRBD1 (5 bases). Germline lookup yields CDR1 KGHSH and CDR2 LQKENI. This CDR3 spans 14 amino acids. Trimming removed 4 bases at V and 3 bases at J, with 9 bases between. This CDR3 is CASSRGAANEKLFF. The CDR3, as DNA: TGTGCCAGCTCACGGGGCGCAGCTAATGAAAAACTGTTTTTT.

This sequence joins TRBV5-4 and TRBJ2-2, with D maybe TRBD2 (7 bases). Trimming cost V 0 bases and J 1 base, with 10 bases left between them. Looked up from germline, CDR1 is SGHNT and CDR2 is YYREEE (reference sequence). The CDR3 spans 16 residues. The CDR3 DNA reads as TGTGCCAGCAGCTTGGAGGGGGGGCGGAACACCGGGGAGCTGTTTTTT. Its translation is CASSLEGGRNTGELFF.

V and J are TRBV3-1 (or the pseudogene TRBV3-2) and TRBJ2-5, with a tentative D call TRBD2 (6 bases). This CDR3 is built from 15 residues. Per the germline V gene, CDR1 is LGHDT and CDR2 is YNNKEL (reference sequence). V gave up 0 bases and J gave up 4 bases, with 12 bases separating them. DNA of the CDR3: TGTGCCAGCAGCCAAGAGGGGGGACGTAGAGAGACCCAGTACTTC. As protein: CASSQEGGRRETQYF.

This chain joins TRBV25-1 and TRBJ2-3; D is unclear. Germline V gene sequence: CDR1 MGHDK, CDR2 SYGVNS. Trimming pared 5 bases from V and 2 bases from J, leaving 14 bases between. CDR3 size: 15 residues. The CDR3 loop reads CASSSVEFYTDTQYF. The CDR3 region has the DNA TGTGCCAGCAGTAGCGTAGAGTTTTACACAGATACGCAGTATTTT.

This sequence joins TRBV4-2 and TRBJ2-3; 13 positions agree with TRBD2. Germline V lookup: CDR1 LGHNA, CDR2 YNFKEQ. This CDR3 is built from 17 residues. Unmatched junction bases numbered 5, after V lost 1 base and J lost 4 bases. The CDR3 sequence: CASSQVTSGGAPDTQYF. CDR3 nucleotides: TGTGCCAGCAGCCAAGTAACTAGCGGGGGGGCTCCAGATACGCAGTATTTT.

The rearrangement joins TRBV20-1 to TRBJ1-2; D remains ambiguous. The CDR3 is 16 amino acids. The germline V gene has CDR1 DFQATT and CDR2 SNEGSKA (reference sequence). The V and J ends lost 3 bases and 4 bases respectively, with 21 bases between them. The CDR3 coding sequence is TGCAGTGCTAGTACGGACCCGACCGGGGTTGTCTATGGCTACACCTTC. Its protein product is CSASTDPTGVVYGYTF.

Here the CDR3 reads CASSPGTINGYTF. CDR3 sequence (DNA): TGTGCCAGCAGCCCTGGGACAATTAATGGCTACACCTTC. The chain joins TRBV9 to TRBJ1-2, with D possibly being TRBD1 (6 bases). The germline V and J ends were trimmed by 4 bases and 6 bases, with 13 bases remaining between them. The germline CDR1 and CDR2 sequences are SGDLS and YYNGEE. The CDR3 is 13 residues long.

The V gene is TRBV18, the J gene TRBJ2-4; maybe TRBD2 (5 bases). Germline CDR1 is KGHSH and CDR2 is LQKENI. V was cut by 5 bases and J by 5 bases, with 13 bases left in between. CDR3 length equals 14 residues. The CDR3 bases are TGTGCCAGCTCAGAAAGTTTGGGAGAAAACATTCAGTACTTC. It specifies CASSESLGENIQYF.

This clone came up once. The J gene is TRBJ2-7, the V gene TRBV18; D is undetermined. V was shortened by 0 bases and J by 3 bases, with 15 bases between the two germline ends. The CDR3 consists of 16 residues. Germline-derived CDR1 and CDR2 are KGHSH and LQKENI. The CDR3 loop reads CASSPPGGLIDYEQYF. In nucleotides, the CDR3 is TGTGCCAGCTCACCACCCGGCGGTTTAATTGACTACGAGCAGTACTTC.

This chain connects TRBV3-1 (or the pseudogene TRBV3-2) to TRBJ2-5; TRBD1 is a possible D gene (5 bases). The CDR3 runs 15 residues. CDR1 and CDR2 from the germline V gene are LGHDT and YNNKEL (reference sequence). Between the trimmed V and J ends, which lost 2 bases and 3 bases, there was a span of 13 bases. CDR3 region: CASSQPLTGKETQYF. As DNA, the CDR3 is TGTGCCAGCAGCCAACCACTAACAGGAAAAGAGACCCAGTACTTC.

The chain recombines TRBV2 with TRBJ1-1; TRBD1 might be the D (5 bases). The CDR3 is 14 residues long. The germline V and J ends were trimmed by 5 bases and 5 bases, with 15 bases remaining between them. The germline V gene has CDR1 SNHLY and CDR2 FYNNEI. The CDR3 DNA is TGTGCCAGCAGTCCCAGGGAGGGCGGGACTGAAGCTTTCTTT. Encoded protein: CASSPREGGTEAFF.

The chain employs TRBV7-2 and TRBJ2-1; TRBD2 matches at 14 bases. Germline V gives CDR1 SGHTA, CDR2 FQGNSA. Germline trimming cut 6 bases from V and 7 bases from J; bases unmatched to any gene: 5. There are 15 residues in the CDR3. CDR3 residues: CASRGTSGGRNEQFF. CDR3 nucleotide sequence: TGTGCCAGCAGGGGGACTAGCGGGGGTAGGAATGAGCAGTTCTTC. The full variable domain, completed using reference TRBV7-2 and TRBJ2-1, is GAGVSQSPSNKVTEKGKDVELRCDPISGHTALYWYRQSLGQGLEFLIYFQGNSAPDKSGLPSDRFSAERTGGSVSTLTIQRTQQEDSAVYLCASRGTSGGRNEQFFGPGTRLTVL.

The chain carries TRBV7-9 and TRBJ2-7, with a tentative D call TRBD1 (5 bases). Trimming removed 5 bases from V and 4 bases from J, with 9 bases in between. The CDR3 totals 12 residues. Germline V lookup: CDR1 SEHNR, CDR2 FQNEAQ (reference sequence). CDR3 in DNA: TGTGCCAGCAGCGCCCAGGGTTACGAGCAGTACTTC. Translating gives CASSAQGYEQYF.

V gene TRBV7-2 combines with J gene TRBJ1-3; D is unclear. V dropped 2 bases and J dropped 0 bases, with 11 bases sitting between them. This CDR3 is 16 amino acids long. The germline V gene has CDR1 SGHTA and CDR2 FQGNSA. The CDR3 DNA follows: TGTGCCAGCAGCTTAAGCCAACCGAGCTCTGGAAACACCATATATTTT. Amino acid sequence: CASSLSQPSSGNTIYF.

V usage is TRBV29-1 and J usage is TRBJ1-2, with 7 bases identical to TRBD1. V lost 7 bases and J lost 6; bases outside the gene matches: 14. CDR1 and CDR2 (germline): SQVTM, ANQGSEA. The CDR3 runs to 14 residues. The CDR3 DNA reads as TGCAGCGCCGGGGGCTTTCGGGACAGCAATGGCTACACCTTC. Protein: CSAGGFRDSNGYTF.

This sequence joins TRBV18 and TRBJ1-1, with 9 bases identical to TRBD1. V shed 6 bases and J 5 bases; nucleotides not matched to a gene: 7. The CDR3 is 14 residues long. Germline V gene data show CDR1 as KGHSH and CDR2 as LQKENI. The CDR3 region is CASSPGQGRTEAFF. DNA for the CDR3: TGTGCCAGCTCCCCGGGACAGGGAAGGACTGAAGCTTTCTTT.

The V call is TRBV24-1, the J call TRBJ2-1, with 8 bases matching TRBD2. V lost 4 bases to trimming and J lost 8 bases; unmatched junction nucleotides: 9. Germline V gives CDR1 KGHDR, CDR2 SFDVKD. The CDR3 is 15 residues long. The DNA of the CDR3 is TGTGCCACCAGTGACCGGGGGGGCGTCATCCATGAGCAGTTCTTC. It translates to CATSDRGGVIHEQFF.